The 4 T cell receptor beta chains in this list originate from one sample, sequenced in a study of blood T cells in healthy people across ages. Next came a second PCR, run for about 6 to 12 cycles, which used a sample-barcoded 5' primer along with a J-beta primer mix. TCRdb re-called the 5' RACE reads with MiXCR, one entry per CDR3 protein. The data contain over 1,200,000 distinct CDR3 sequences, approximately 59% of them seen just once; the ten biggest clones take up over 5.5%. The sequenced sample was blood. These receptors all stem from a man aged 18 to 30 in good health.

The V gene is TRBV29-1, the J gene TRBJ1-5, with D uncertain. V lost 1 base and J 4 bases, leaving 8 bases between the germline ends. The V gene's germline CDR1 is SQVTM and CDR2 ANQGSEA. The CDR3 sequence is 13 residues long. In nucleotides, the CDR3 is TGCAGCGTTGAAGTCGCAGGAAATCAGCCCCAGCATTTT. Amino acids: CSVEVAGNQPQHF.

This clonotype was picked up one time. This sequence joins TRBV20-1 and TRBJ2-7; 11 positions agree with TRBD1. V was pared by 4 bases and J by 1 base, with 9 bases of the junction left unmatched. The CDR3 covers 16 residues. CDR1 and CDR2 from the germline V gene are DFQATT and SNEGSKA (reference sequence). CDR3 nucleotide sequence: TGCAGTGCTAAAGAGGGACAGGGGGGGTTTTCCTACGAGCAGTACTTC. The encoded protein is CSAKEGQGGFSYEQYF.

Regarding this clonotype: The junction does not match germline at one end; this may be a read error. V is TRBV7-7 and J is TRBJ2-5; no reliable D call. Germline V lookup: CDR1 SSHAT, CDR2 FNYEAQ (reference sequence). The CDR3 is 16 residues long. DNA of the CDR3: TGTGCTAGCAGCTTACGTGGGGTAGACCACCAAGAGACCCAGTACTTC. It encodes CASSLRGVDHQETQYF.

The chain carries TRBV6-2 or TRBV6-3 and TRBJ2-7; TRBD1 matches 9 bases. The CDR3 length is 16 residues. The germline V gene encodes CDR1 MNHEY and CDR2 SVGEGT. V dropped 6 bases and J dropped 2; count of bases not matched to a gene: 11. CDR3 residues: CASRRPGQGLPYEQYF. The CDR3 DNA is TGTGCCAGCAGGAGACCGGGACAGGGATTACCCTACGAGCAGTACTTC.